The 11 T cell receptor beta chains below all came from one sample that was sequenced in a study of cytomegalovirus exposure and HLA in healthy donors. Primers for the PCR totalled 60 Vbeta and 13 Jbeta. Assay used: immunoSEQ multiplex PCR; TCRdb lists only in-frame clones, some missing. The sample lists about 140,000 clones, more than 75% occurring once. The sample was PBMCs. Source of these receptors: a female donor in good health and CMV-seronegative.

The CDR3 coding sequence is TGTGCCAGCAGCCCACAGGGGGCGAGTGGAAACACCATATATTTT. Protein product: CASSPQGASGNTIYF. This chain joins TRBV2 and TRBJ1-3; 9 bases fit TRBD1. V lost 6 bases and J lost 3; bases outside the gene matches: 6. This CDR3 contains 15 residues. CDR1 is SNHLY and CDR2 is FYNNEI in the germline V gene.

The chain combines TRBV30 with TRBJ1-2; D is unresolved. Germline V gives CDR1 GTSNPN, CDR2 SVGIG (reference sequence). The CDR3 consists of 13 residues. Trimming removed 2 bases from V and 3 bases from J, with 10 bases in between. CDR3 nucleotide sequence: TGTGCCTGGAGTCGGGATAAATACTATGGCTACACCTTC. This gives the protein CAWSRDKYYGYTF. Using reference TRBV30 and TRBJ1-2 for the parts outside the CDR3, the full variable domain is SQTIHQWPATLVQPVGSPLSLECTVEGTSNPNLYWYRQAAGRGLQLLFYSVGIGQISSEVPQNLSASRPQDRQFILSSKKLLLSDSGFYLCAWSRDKYYGYTFGSGTRLTVV.

The DNA for the CDR3 is TGTGCCTGGAGTGTAGCCAGGGGGCGCGAGGATCAGCCCCAGCATTTT. Protein: CAWSVARGREDQPQHF. The chain uses TRBV30 and TRBJ1-5; TRBD1 matches 8 bases. The CDR3 consists of 16 residues. The junction had 9 bases not matched to a gene; V was cut back by 0 bases and J by 5 bases. Per the germline V gene, CDR1 is GTSNPN and CDR2 is SVGIG (reference sequence).

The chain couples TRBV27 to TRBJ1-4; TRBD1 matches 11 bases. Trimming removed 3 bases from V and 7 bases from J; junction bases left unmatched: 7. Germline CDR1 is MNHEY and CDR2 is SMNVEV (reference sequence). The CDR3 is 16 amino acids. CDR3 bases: TGTGCCAGCAGTTTTGGACAGGGGGCATTAGGTGAAAAACTGTTTTTT. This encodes CASSFGQGALGEKLFF.

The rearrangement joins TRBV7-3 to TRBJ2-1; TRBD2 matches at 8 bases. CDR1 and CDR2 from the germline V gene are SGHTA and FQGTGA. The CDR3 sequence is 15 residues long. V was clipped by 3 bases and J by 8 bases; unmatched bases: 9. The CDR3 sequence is CASSFVGLAGDEQFF. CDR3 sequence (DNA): TGTGCCAGCAGCTTTGTTGGACTAGCTGGGGATGAGCAGTTCTTC.

The CDR3 here is CASSATGDGQPQHF. CDR3 coding DNA: TGTGCCAGCAGCGCGACAGGAGACGGACAGCCCCAGCATTTT. The J gene is TRBJ1-5, the V gene TRBV9, with D possibly TRBD1 on 6 matching bases. Trimming removed 3 bases from V and 7 bases from J, with 14 bases in between. The CDR3 length is 14 residues. Per the germline V gene, CDR1 is SGDLS and CDR2 is YYNGEE.

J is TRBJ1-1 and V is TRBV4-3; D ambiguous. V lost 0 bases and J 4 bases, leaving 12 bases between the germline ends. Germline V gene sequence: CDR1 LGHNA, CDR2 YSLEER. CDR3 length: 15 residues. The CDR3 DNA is TGCGCCAGCAGCCAAGATCGGGTCCGTGTCACTGAAGCTTTCTTT. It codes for CASSQDRVRVTEAFF.

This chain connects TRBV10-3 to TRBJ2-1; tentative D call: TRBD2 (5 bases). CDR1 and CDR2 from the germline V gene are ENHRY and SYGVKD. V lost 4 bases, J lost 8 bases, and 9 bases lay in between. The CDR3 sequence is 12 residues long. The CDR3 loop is CAISGGWYEQFF. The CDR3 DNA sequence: TGTGCCATCAGTGGCGGGTGGTATGAGCAGTTCTTC.

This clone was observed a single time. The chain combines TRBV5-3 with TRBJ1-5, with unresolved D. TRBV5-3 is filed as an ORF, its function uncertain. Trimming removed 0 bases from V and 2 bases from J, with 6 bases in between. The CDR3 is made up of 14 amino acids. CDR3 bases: TGTGCCAGAAGCTTGGTCGGTTGCAATCAGCCCCAGCATTTT. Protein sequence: CARSLVGCNQPQHF.

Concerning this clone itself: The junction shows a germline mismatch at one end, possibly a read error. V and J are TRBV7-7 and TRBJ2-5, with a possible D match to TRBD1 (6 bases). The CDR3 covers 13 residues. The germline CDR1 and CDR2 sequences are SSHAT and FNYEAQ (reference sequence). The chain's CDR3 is CASSGGPQETQYF. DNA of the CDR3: TGTGCTAGCAGTGGGGGCCCGCAAGAGACCCAGTACTTC.

The CDR3 spells CASGTGDAQYF. CDR3 nucleotide sequence: TGTGCTAGTGGGACAGGGGACGCGCAGTACTTC. The chain is built from TRBV12-5 and TRBJ2-7; 8 nucleotides align to TRBD1. CDR3 length: 11 residues. V shed 6 bases, J shed 9 bases, and the junction held 4 bases outside the gene matches. The germline V gene encodes CDR1 LGHNT and CDR2 FRNRAP.